These 24 T cell receptor beta chains were all obtained from the same sample, sequenced in a study of OX40 agonist ivuxolimab in advanced cancers. Here immunoSEQ multiplex PCR was the method, and the copy in TCRdb shows in-frame clones only, minus some. Of more than 25,000 clones in the sample, 84% were seen once. The specimen was CD4+ or CD8+ T cells sorted from blood, collected in a trial of the OX40 agonist ivuxolimab. These receptors all stem from an adult with an advanced solid tumor such as melanoma, head and neck, liver or kidney cancer.

Within the sample, this clone is medium-sized. The chain combines TRBV7-9 with TRBJ2-7; 11 positions agree with TRBD1. The trim removed 4 bases at V and 0 bases at J, leaving 8 bases unmatched. Germline CDR1 reads SEHNR; CDR2 reads FQNEAQ (reference sequence). The CDR3 totals 17 residues. The CDR3 region has the DNA TGTGCCAGCAGCTCCCCCGGCGGGACAGGGGGCTCCTACGAGCAGTACTTC. This translates into CASSSPGGTGGSYEQYF.

This clone occurred once. This chain uses TRBV28 with TRBJ2-1, with 7 bases fitting TRBD2. This CDR3 contains 12 residues. Germline CDR1 reads MDHEN; CDR2 reads SYDVKM. The V segment lost 8 bases and the J segment 9 bases; nucleotides outside the gene matches: 7. CDR3 DNA: TGTGCCAGCGGTTCCTGGGGGGGTGAGCAGTTCTTC. Protein sequence: CASGSWGGEQFF.

This chain joins TRBV5-5 and TRBJ1-2; the D is unclear. Germline CDR1 reads SGHKS; CDR2 reads YYEKEE (reference sequence). This CDR3 has 15 amino acids. Between the trimmed V and J ends, which lost 5 bases and 1 base, there was a span of 15 bases. The CDR3 spells CASRPDLGSNYGYTF. Here the CDR3 DNA reads TGTGCCAGCAGGCCTGATCTAGGCAGTAACTATGGCTACACCTTC.

The rearrangement uses TRBV5-6 and TRBJ2-7; D remains ambiguous. Trimming took off 0 bases at V and 3 bases at J, with 4 bases between the two ends. This CDR3 has 12 residues. Germline V gives CDR1 SGHDT, CDR2 YYEEEE. CDR3 DNA sequence: TGTGCCAGCAGCTTGGACTTCTACGAGCAGTACTTC. This codes for CASSLDFYEQYF.

The rearrangement links TRBV6-5 to TRBJ2-1; 7 bases match TRBD2. The V gene's germline CDR1 is MNHEY and CDR2 SVGAGI. V lost 5 bases, J lost 3 bases, and 4 bases stayed unmatched. This CDR3 is 14 amino acids long. The CDR3 sequence is CASSRAGNYNEQFF. The CDR3 nucleotides read TGTGCCAGCAGTAGAGCGGGGAACTACAATGAGCAGTTCTTC.

The V and J genes are TRBV11-3 and TRBJ1-1, with D hard to call. Germline lookup yields CDR1 SGHNT and CDR2 YENEEA. The CDR3 loop spans 12 amino acids. The germline V and J ends were trimmed by 6 bases and 7 bases, with 12 bases remaining between them. Here the CDR3 DNA reads TGTGCCAGCAGTAATCCTAGGGATGAAGCTTTCTTT. This gives the protein CASSNPRDEAFF.

The chain is built from TRBV5-6 and TRBJ2-3; TRBD1 aligns across 7 bases. The CDR3 runs 15 residues. V was pared by 2 bases and J by 3 bases, with 6 bases of the junction left unmatched. Per the germline V gene, CDR1 is SGHDT and CDR2 is YYEEEE. CDR3 residues: CASSFGTELTDTQYF. The CDR3 DNA follows: TGTGCCAGCAGCTTTGGGACAGAGCTGACAGATACGCAGTATTTT.

The genes are TRBV5-4 and TRBJ2-3, with 8 bases that match TRBD2. The CDR3 extends over 16 amino acids. The J segment lost 4 bases and the V segment lost 3 bases, leaving 10 bases of the junction unmatched. The germline gives CDR1 SGHNT, CDR2 YYREEE (reference sequence). CDR3 DNA sequence: TGTGCCAGCAGCTCGGGCTGGACTAGCTTGGCAGATACGCAGTATTTT. Translating it yields CASSSGWTSLADTQYF.

The chain couples TRBV19 to TRBJ1-5; D is possibly TRBD1 (6 bases). Germline CDR1 reads LNHDA; CDR2 reads SQIVND (reference sequence). Trimming pared 1 base from V and 1 base from J, leaving 11 bases between. The CDR3 covers 16 residues. The CDR3 nucleotides are TGTGCCAGTAGTATAGTGACAGGCCCCAGCAATCAGCCCCAGCATTTT. Its translation: CASSIVTGPSNQPQHF.

The chain joins TRBV13 to TRBJ1-4, with TRBD1 identical over 7 bases. Germline CDR1 and CDR2: PRHDT and FYEKMQ (reference sequence). J was trimmed by 7 bases and V by 5 bases; bases with no gene match: 13. The CDR3 has 16 amino acids. CDR3 DNA: TGTGCCAGCAGCCACGCGGATAGGGGGCTGGTTGAAAAACTGTTTTTT. Its protein is CASSHADRGLVEKLFF. The full variable domain, in which reference TRBV13 and TRBJ1-4 provide the parts outside the CDR3, is AAGVIQSPRHLIKEKRETATLKCYPIPRHDTVYWYQQGPGQDPQFLISFYEKMQSDKGSIPDRFSAQQFSDYHSELNMSSLELGDSALYFCASSHADRGLVEKLFFGSGTQLSVL.

V is TRBV28 and J is TRBJ1-5; D uncertain. CDR3 length: 12 amino acids. Trimming removed 10 bases at V and 1 base at J, with 8 bases between. Germline V gives CDR1 MDHEN, CDR2 SYDVKM. The CDR3 region is CATVDSNQPQHF. As DNA, the CDR3 is TGTGCCACCGTCGACAGCAATCAGCCCCAGCATTTT.

The rearrangement links TRBV10-3 to TRBJ1-2; TRBD1 might be the D (5 bases). The CDR3 loop spans 14 amino acids. Trimming cost V 0 bases and J 4 bases, with 9 bases left between them. Germline CDR1 ENHRY, CDR2 SYGVKD. The CDR3 here is CAISESGGGYGYTF. The CDR3 nucleotides are TGTGCCATCAGTGAGTCGGGCGGGGGCTATGGCTACACCTTC.

J is TRBJ2-7 and V is TRBV5-1; 11 bases are a match to TRBD2. This CDR3 contains 16 residues. Trimming cost V 4 bases and J 2 bases; bases outside gene matches: 8. CDR1 and CDR2 from the germline V gene are SGHRS and YFSETQ. In DNA form, the CDR3 reads TGCGCCAGCAGCCCTACCGGGACTAGCGGTCCCTACGAGCAGTACTTC. Its protein product is CASSPTGTSGPYEQYF.

This clone came up a few times. CDR3 bases: TGTGCCAGCAGCTCAGGGACAGGGGGCGAGGCTCAGCCCCAGCATTTT. It codes for CASSSGTGGEAQPQHF. The chain links TRBV7-9 to TRBJ1-5, with 12 bases fitting TRBD1. Trimming removed 4 bases from V and 6 bases from J; junction bases left unmatched: 7. Germline V gene data show CDR1 as SEHNR and CDR2 as FQNEAQ (reference sequence). The CDR3 length is 16 residues.

The rearrangement links TRBV5-1 to TRBJ2-1; D is unresolved. Trimming shortened V by 1 base and J by 0 bases, and 5 bases separated the two germline ends. This CDR3 has 14 amino acids. Germline V gives CDR1 SGHRS, CDR2 YFSETQ. CDR3 bases: TGCGCCAGCAGCTTGAAGAGCTCCTACAATGAGCAGTTCTTC. This translates into CASSLKSSYNEQFF.

V gene TRBV5-5 combines with J gene TRBJ1-1; possibly TRBD1 for D (5 bases). Deletions cut 4 bases from V and 7 bases from J, with 11 bases between. CDR3 length equals 12 residues. Germline loops: CDR1 SGHKS, CDR2 YYEKEE (reference sequence). The CDR3 sequence: CASSPGHSEAFF. DNA of the CDR3: TGTGCCAGCAGCCCCGGACACAGTGAAGCTTTCTTT.

This clone was observed a single time. This chain connects TRBV5-1 to TRBJ2-1; the D gene is possibly TRBD1 (6 bases). CDR1 and CDR2 from the germline V gene are SGHRS and YFSETQ. CDR3 length: 13 amino acids. The V and J ends lost 2 bases and 9 bases respectively, with 12 bases between them. CDR3 in amino acids: CASSLGTGTEQFF. CDR3 in DNA: TGCGCCAGCAGCTTAGGAACAGGGACTGAGCAGTTCTTC.

The chain employs TRBV6-1 and TRBJ2-3, with 7 bases identical to TRBD1. The CDR3 runs to 12 residues. V shed 6 bases, J shed 10 bases, and the junction held 7 bases outside the gene matches. Looked up from germline, CDR1 is MNHNS and CDR2 is SASEGT. CDR3 in DNA: TGTGCCAGCAGGGTGACAGGGACGGCGCAGTATTTT. This gives the protein CASRVTGTAQYF.

The chain links TRBV9 to TRBJ2-3; TRBD2 aligns across 9 bases. The germline gives CDR1 SGDLS, CDR2 YYNGEE. The J segment lost 3 bases and the V segment lost 0 bases, leaving 8 bases of the junction unmatched. CDR3 length: 17 amino acids. The CDR3 bases are TGTGCCAGCAGCGTAGCTAGCGGGACGGGGCTGACAGATACGCAGTATTTT. It is translated as CASSVASGTGLTDTQYF.

This clone is a singleton in its sample. The genes are TRBV5-1 and TRBJ1-2, with D possibly being TRBD1 (5 bases). The V gene's germline CDR1 is SGHRS and CDR2 YFSETQ. V lost 5 bases to trimming and J lost 3 bases, with 8 bases between them. The CDR3 spans 12 residues. CDR3 in DNA: TGCGCCAGCAGGGGGGACGACTATGGCTACACCTTC. Protein sequence: CASRGDDYGYTF.

V is TRBV29-1 and J is TRBJ2-5; the D call may be TRBD1 or TRBD2 (5 bases each). The germline gives CDR1 SQVTM, CDR2 ANQGSEA. V lost 6 bases and J lost 4, with 15 bases in between. This CDR3 contains 13 residues. The CDR3 region is CSVEVGDGETQYF. The DNA for the CDR3 is TGCAGCGTCGAGGTAGGGGACGGAGAGACCCAGTACTTC.

The gene calls are TRBV23-1 and TRBJ2-2, with 11 bases fitting TRBD1. TRBV23-1 is noted as an ORF with a role that remains uncertain. J was trimmed by 5 bases and V by 3 bases; bases with no gene match: 8. The CDR3 has 17 amino acids. CDR3 sequence: CASSHPRTGGCTGELFF. The CDR3 bases are TGCGCCAGCAGTCATCCGAGGACAGGGGGCTGTACCGGGGAGCTGTTTTTT.

The chain uses TRBV4-1 and TRBJ1-1; a weak D match, TRBD1 (5 bases). The CDR3 length is 16 residues. The V end lost 3 bases, the J end lost 1 base, and 15 bases lay between the germline ends. From germline, CDR1 is MGHRA and CDR2 YSYEKL. The CDR3 bases are TGCGCCAGCAGCCACCCCAAACGGGGGGGGAACACTGAAGCTTTCTTT. Protein: CASSHPKRGGNTEAFF.

Relative to its sample, this clone is medium-sized. The chain's CDR3 is CASSPGGGLETQYF. CDR3 nucleotide sequence: TGTGCCAGCAGCCCAGGGGGGGGGCTAGAGACCCAGTACTTC. This chain joins TRBV4-2 and TRBJ2-5, with D perhaps assigned TRBD1 or TRBD2 (7 bases each). The CDR3 sequence is 14 residues long. Germline CDR1 and CDR2: LGHNA and YNFKEQ. The germline V and J ends were trimmed by 4 bases and 4 bases, with 13 bases remaining between them.